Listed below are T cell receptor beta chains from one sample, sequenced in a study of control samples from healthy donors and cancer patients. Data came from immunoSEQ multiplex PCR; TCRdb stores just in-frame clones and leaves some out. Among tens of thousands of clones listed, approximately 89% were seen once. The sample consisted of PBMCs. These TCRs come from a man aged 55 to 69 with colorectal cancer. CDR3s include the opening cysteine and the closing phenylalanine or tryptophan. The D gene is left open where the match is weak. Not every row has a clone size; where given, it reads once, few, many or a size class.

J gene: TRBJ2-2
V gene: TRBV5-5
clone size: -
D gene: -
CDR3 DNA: TGTGCCAGCAGCTTTAGGGACGCAAATACCGGGGAGCTGTTTTTT
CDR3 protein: CASSFRDANTGELFF

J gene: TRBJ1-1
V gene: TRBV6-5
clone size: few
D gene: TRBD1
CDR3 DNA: TGTGCCAGCAGTAGGGACAGGCCCATCTCCACTGAAGCTTTCTTT
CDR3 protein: CASSRDRPISTEAFF

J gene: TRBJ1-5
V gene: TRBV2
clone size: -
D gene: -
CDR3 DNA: TGTGCCAGCAGTGCCAGGGCTCGTCAGCCCCAGCATTTT
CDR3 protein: CASSARARQPQHF

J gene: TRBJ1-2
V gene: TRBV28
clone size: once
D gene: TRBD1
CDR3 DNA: TGTGCCAGCACCCTACAGGGGTCGAGCTACACCTTC
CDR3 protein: CASTLQGSSYTF

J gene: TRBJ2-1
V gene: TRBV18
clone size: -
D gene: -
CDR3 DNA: TGTGCCAGCGCCCAGGGTTTAGATTACAATGAGCAGTTCTTC
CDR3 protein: CASAQGLDYNEQFF

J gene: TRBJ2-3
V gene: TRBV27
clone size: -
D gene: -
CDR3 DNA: TGTGCCAGCAGACCACGGCGGCAGCTAAGGGGCACAGATACGCAGTATTTT
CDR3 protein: CASRPRRQLRGTDTQYF

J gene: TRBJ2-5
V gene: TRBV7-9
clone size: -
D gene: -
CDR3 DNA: TGTGCCAGCAGCTTCGGGAGCCAAGAGACCCAGTACTTC
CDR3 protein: CASSFGSQETQYF

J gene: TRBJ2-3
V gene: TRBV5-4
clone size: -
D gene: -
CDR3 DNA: TGTGCCAGCAGCCCCAACCAAGGCCCCACAGATACGCAGTATTTT
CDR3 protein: CASSPNQGPTDTQYF

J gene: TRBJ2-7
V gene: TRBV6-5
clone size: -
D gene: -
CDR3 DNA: TGTGCCAGCAGTTACTACCGGGGTTCGACCTACGAGCAGTACTTC
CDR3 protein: CASSYYRGSTYEQYF

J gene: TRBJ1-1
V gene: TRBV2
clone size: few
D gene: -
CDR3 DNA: TGTGCCAGCAGTGTCAGTCAGACGAACACTGAAGCTTTCTTT
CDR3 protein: CASSVSQTNTEAFF

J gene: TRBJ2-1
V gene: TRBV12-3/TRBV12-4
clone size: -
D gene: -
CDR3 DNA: TGTGCCAGCAGGCCTATCAGTCCCCCACGGATGTTCTTC
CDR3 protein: CASRPISPPRMFF

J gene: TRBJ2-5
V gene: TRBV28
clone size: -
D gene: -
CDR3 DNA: TGTGCCAGCAGGGGCCAGTCCGGGCTGTCAGAGACCCAGTACTTC
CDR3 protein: CASRGQSGLSETQYF

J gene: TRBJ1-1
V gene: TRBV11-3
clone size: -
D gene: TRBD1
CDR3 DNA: TGTGCCAGCAGCTTAACGACAGGGAGGACTGAAGCTTTCTTT
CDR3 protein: CASSLTTGRTEAFF

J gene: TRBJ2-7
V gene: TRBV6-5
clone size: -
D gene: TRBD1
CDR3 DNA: TGTGCCAGCAGTAACCGGGACAGGGAGTACTTC
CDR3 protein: CASSNRDREYF

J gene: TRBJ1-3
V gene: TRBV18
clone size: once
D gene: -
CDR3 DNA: TGTGCCAGCTCACCACCGGCTGGTTCAGGAAACACCATATATTTT
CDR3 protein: CASSPPAGSGNTIYF

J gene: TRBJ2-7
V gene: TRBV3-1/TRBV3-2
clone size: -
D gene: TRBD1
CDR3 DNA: TGTGCCAGCAGCGACGGGACAGGGGCCTACGAGCAGTACTTC
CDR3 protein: CASSDGTGAYEQYF

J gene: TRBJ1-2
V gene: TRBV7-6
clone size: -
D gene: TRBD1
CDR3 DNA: TGTGCCAGCAGCTCCCGGGACAGGGGGCATGGCTACACCTTC
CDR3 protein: CASSSRDRGHGYTF

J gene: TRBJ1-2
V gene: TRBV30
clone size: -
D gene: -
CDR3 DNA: TGTGCCTCCCCGGACGGCATCTATGGCTACACCTTC
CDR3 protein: CASPDGIYGYTF

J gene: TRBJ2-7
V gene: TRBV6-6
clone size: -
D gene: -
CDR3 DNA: TGTGCCTCTGCTAAGGGGGGCTTTTCCTACGAGCAGTACTTC
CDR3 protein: CASAKGGFSYEQYF

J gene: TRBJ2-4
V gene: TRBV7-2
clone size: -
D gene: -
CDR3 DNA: TGTGCCAGCAGCTCCAGGAACATTCAGTACTTC
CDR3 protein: CASSSRNIQYF

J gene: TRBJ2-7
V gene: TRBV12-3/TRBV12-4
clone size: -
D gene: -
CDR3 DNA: TGTGCCAGCAGTTTCGTCAGCTACGAGCAGTACTTC
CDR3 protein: CASSFVSYEQYF

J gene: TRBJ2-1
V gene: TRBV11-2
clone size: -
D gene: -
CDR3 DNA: TGTGCCAGCAGCCCGGACGGTTATGACAATGAGCAGTTCTTC
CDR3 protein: CASSPDGYDNEQFF

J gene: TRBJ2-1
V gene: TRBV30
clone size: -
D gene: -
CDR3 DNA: TGTGCCTGGAGTCGCCAAACCTACAATGAGCAGTTCTTC
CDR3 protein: CAWSRQTYNEQFF

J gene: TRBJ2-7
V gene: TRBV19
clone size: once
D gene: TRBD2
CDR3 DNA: TGTGCCAGTAGTAAGCCCCGGGGGGCGGGGGGTGCCTACGAGCAGTACTTC
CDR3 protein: CASSKPRGAGGAYEQYF

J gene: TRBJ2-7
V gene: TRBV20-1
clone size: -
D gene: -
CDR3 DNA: TGCAGTGCTAGTACAGGGTTTACCTACGAGCAGTACTTC
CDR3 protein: CSASTGFTYEQYF

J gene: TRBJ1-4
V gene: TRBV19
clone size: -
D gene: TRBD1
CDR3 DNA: TGTGCCAGTAGTAGCAACAGGGGGAGGAATGAAAAACTGTTTTTT
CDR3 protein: CASSSNRGRNEKLFF

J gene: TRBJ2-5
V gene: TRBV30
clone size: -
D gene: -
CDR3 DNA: TGTGCCTGGAGTCCGGGGGTCCAAGAGACCCAGTACTTC
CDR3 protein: CAWSPGVQETQYF

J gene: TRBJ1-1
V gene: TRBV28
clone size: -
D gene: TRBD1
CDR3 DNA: TGTGCCAGCAGTCTGGACAGGATGAACACTGAAGCTTTCTTT
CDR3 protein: CASSLDRMNTEAFF

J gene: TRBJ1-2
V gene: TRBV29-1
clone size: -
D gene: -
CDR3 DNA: TGCAGCGTTGGAAACAGAGACAACTATGGCTACACCTTC
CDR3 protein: CSVGNRDNYGYTF

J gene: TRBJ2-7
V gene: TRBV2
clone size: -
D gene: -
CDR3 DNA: TGTGCCAGCAGTGCCCAAGCCGTCTACGAGCAGTACTTC
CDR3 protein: CASSAQAVYEQYF

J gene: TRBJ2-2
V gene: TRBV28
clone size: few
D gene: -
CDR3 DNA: TGTGCCAGCAACCAATTCGGCGCCTACACCGGGGAGCTGTTTTTT
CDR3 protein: CASNQFGAYTGELFF

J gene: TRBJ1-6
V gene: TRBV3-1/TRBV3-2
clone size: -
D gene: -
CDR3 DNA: TGTGCCAGCAGCCAATGGGGGGATAACCTCCACTTT
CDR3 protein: CASSQWGDNLHF

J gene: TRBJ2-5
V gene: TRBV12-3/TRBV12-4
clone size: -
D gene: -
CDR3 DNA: TGTGCCAGCAGTCCCCGGGGGGAGACCCAGTACTTC
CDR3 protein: CASSPRGETQYF

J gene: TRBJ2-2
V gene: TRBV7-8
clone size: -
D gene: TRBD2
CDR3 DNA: TGTGCCAGCAGCTTAGTCGGGGGGGCCAACACCGGGGAGCTGTTTTTT
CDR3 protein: CASSLVGGANTGELFF

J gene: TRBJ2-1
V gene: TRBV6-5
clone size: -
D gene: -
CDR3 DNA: TGTGCCGGGGAAGACTACATTAATGAGCAGTTCTTC
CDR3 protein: CAGEDYINEQFF

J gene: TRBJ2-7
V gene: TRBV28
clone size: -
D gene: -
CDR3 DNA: TGTGCCAGCAGTCATGCGAGGGGGAGCTCCTACGAGCAGTACTTC
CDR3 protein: CASSHARGSSYEQYF

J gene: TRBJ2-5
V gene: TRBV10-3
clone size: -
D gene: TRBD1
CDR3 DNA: TGTGCCATCGCCCCCGGGACAGGAAAAGAGACCCAGTACTTC
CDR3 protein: CAIAPGTGKETQYF

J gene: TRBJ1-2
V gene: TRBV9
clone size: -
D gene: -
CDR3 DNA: TGTGCCAGCAGCCCCCGAGGGCAGGGAGTCTATGGCTACACCTTC
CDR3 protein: CASSPRGQGVYGYTF

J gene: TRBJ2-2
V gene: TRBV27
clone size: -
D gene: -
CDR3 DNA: TGTGCCAGCAGTTTCAACCCCACCGGGGAGCTGTTTTTT
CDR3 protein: CASSFNPTGELFF

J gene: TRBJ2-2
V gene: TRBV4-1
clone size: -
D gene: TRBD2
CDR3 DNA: TGCGCCAGCAGCCAGGGGACTAGCTTCGCCGGGGAGCTGTTTTTT
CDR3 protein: CASSQGTSFAGELFF

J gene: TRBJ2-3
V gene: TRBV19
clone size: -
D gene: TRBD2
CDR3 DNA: TGTGCCAGTAGTCGGGCGGGGGGCTCAGATACGCAGTATTTT
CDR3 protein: CASSRAGGSDTQYF

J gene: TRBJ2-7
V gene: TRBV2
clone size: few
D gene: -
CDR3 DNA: TGTGCCAGCAGGTTACGGGGCTACGAGCAGTACTTC
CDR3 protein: CASRLRGYEQYF

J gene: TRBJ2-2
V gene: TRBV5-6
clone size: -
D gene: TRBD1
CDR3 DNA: TGTGCCAGCAATGAACGGACAGGGATTGCCGGGGAGCTGTTTTTT
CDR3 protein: CASNERTGIAGELFF

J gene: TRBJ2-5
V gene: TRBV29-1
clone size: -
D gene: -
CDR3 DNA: TGCAGCGTGGAAAGCAGGAGAAGAGAGACCCAGTACTTC
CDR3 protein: CSVESRRRETQYF

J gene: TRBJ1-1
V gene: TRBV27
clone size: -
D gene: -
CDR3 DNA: TGTGCCAGCAGTTTTCGGGGATGGGACACTGAAGCTTTCTTT
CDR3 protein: CASSFRGWDTEAFF

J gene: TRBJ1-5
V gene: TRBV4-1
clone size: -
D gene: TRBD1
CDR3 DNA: TGCGCCAGCAGCCAAGGACAGGGGCGAGATCAGCCCCAGCATTTT
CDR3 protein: CASSQGQGRDQPQHF

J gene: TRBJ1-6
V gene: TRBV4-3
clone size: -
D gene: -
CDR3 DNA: TGCGCCAGCAGCCAAGAGAGGGTAGTCTCACCCCTCCACTTT
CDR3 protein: CASSQERVVSPLHF

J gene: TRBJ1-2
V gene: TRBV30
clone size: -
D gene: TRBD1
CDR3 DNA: TGTGCCTGGAGCCCTCCGACAGGGGGCAGGGGCTACACCTTC
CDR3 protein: CAWSPPTGGRGYTF

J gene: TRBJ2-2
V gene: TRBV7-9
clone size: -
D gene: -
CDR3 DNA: TGTGCCAGCAGCTTAAGGAAAGGGGAAACCGGGGAGCTGTTTTTT
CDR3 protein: CASSLRKGETGELFF

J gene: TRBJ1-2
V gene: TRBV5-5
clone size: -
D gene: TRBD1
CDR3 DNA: TGTGCCAGCAGCTCTAACTACAGGGGTGAAGGCTACACCTTC
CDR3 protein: CASSSNYRGEGYTF

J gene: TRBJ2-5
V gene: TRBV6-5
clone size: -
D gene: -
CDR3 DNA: TGTGCCAGCAGTTGGGCAGGGCAAGAGACCCAGTACTTC
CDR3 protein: CASSWAGQETQYF

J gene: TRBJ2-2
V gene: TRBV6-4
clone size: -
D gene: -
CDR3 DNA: TGTGCCAGCAGCTACCAGGGGGGGCCTGTCGGGGAGCTGTTTTTT
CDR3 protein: CASSYQGGPVGELFF

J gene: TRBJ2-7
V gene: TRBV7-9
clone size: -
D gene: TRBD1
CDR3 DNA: TGTGCCAGCAGCCCCCCGGGACAGGGTTACGAGCAGTACTTC
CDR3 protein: CASSPPGQGYEQYF

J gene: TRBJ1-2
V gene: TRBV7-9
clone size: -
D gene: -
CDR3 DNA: TGTGCCAGCAGCCGGGACTATGGCTACACCTTC
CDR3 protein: CASSRDYGYTF

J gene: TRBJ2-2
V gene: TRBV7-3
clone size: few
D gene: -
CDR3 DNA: TGTGCCAGCAGCTTATCCCCGAACACCGGGGAGCTGTTTTTT
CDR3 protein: CASSLSPNTGELFF

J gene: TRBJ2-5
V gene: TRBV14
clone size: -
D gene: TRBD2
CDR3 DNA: TGTGCCAGCAGCCCCACCAGGACTAGCGGAGAGACCCAGTACTTC
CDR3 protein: CASSPTRTSGETQYF

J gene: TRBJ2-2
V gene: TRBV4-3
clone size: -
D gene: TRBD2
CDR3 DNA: TGCGCCAGCAGCCAAGTCGGTAGCGGGGGCGGCGGGGAGCTGTTTTTT
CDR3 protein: CASSQVGSGGGGELFF

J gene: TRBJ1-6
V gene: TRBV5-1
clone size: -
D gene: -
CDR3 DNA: TGCGCCAGCAGCCAGGGACAAAATAATTCACCCCTCCACTTT
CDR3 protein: CASSQGQNNSPLHF

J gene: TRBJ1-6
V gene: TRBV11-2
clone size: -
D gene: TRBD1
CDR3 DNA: TGTGCCAGCAGCTTGGCCGGGACAGGGTCTAATTCACCCCTCCACTTT
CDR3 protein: CASSLAGTGSNSPLHF